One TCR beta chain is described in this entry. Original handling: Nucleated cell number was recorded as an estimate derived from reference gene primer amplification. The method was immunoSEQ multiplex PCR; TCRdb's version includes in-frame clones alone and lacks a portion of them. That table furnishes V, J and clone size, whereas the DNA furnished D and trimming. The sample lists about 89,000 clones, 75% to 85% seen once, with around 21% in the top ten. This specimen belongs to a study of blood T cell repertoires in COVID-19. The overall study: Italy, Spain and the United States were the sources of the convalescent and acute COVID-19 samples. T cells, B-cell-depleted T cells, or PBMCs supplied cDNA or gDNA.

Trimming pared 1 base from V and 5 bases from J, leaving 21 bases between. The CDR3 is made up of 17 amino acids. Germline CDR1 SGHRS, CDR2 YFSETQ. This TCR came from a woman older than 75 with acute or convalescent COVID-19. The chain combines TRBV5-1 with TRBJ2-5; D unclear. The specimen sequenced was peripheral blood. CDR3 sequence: CASSLKSPLDPSETQYF. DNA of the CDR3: TGCGCCAGCAGCTTGAAGTCCCCTCTAGATCCCAGCGAGACCCAGTACTTC.